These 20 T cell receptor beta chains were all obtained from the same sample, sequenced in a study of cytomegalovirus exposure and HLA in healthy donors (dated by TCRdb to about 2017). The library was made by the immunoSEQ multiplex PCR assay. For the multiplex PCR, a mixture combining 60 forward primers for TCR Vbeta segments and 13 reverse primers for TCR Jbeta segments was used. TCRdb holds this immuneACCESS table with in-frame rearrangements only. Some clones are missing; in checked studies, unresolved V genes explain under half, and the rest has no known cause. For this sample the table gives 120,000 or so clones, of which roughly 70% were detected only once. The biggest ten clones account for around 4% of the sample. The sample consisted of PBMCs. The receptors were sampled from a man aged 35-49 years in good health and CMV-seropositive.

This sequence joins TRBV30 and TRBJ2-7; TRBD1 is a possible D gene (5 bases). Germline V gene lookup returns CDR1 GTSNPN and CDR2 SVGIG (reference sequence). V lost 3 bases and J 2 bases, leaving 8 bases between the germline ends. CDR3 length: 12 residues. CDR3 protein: CAWSQGPYEQYF. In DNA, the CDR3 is TGTGCCTGGAGCCAGGGCCCCTACGAGCAGTACTTC. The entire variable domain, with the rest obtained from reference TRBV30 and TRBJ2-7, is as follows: SQTIHQWPATLVQPVGSPLSLECTVEGTSNPNLYWYRQAAGRGLQLLFYSVGIGQISSEVPQNLSASRPQDRQFILSSKKLLLSDSGFYLCAWSQGPYEQYFGPGTRLTVT.

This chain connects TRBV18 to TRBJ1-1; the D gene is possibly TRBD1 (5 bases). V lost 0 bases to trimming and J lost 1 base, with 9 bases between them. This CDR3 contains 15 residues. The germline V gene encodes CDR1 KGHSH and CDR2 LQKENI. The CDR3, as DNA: TGTGCCAGCTCACCACCTAGACAGAGGAACACTGAAGCTTTCTTT. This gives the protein CASSPPRQRNTEAFF.

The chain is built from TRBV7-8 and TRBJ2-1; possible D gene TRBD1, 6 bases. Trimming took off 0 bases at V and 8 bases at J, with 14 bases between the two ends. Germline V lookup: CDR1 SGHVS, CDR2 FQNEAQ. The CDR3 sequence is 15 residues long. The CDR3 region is CASSLAAKGDDEQFF. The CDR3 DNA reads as TGTGCCAGCAGCTTAGCGGCGAAGGGGGATGATGAGCAGTTCTTC. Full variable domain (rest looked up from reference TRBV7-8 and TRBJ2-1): GAGVSQSPRYKVAKRGQDVALRCDPISGHVSLFWYQQALGQGPEFLTYFQNEAQLDKSGLPSDRFFAERPEGSVSTLKIQRTQQEDSAVYLCASSLAAKGDDEQFFGPGTRLTVL.

The CDR3 loop reads CASSQEREIFYGYTF. The DNA of the CDR3 is TGCGCCAGCAGCCAAGAGAGGGAGATCTTCTATGGCTACACCTTC. The chain employs TRBV4-3 and TRBJ1-2, with D hard to call. CDR1 and CDR2 (germline): LGHNA, YSLEER. V was shortened by 0 bases and J by 4 bases, with 12 bases between the two germline ends. The CDR3 has 15 amino acids.

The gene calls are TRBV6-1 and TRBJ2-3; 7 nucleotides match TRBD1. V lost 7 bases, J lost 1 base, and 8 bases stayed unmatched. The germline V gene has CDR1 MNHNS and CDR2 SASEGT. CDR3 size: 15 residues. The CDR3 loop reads CASNEQGKGTDTQYF. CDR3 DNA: TGTGCCAGCAACGAACAGGGGAAAGGCACAGATACGCAGTATTTT.

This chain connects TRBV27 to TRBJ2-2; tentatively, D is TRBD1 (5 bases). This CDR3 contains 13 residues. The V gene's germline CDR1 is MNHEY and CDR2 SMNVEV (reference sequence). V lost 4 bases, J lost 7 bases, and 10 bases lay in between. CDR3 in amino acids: CASSSQGLGELFF. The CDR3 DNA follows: TGTGCCAGCAGTTCGCAGGGCCTCGGGGAGCTGTTTTTT.

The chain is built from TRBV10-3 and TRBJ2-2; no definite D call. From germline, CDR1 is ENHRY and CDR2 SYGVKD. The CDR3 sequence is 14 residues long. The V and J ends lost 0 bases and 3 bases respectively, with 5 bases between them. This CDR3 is CAISESTDTGELFF. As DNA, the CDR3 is TGTGCCATCAGTGAGTCCACAGACACCGGGGAGCTGTTTTTT.

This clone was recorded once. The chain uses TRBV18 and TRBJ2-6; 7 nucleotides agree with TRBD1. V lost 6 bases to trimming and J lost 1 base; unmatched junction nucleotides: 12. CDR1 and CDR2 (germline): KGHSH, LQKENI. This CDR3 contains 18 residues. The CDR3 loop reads CASSPVGTAKSGANVLTF. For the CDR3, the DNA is TGTGCCAGCTCGCCGGTCGGGACAGCGAAGTCTGGGGCCAACGTCCTGACTTTC. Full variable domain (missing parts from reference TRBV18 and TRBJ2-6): NAGVMQNPRHLVRRRGQEARLRCSPMKGHSHVYWYRQLPEEGLKFMVYLQKENIIDESGMPKERFSAEFPKEGPSILRIQQVVRGDSAAYFCASSPVGTAKSGANVLTFGAGSRLTVL.

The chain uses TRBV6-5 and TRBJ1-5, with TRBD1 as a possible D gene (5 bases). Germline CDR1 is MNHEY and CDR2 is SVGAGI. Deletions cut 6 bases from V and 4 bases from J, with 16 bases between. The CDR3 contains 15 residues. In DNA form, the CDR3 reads TGTGCCAGCAGCCCCGGGACTCTTCCTAATCAGCCCCAGCATTTT. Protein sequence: CASSPGTLPNQPQHF.

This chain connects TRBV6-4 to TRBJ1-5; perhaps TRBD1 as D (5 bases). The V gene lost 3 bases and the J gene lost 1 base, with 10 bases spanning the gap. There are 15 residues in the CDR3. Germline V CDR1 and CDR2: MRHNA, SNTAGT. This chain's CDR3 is CASSEGRASNQPQHF. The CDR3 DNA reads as TGTGCCAGCAGTGAAGGCAGGGCGAGCAATCAGCCCCAGCATTTT.

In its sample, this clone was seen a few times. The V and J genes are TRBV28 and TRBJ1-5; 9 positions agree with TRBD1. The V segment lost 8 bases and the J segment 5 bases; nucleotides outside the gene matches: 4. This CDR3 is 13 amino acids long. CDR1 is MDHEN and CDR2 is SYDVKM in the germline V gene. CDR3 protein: CASGGQGYQPQHF. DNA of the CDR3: TGTGCCAGCGGGGGACAGGGATATCAGCCCCAGCATTTT.

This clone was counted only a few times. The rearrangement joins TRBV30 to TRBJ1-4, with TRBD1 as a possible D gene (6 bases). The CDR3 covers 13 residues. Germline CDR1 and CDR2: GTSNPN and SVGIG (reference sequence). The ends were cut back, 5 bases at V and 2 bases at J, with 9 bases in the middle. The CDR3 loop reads CAWGTSTNEKLFF. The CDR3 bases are TGTGCCTGGGGGACATCCACTAATGAAAAACTGTTTTTT.

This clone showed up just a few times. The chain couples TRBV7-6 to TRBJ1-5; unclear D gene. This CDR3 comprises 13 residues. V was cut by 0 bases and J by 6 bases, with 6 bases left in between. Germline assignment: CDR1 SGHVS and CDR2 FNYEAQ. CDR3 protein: CASSLAHSQPQHF. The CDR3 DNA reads TGTGCCAGCAGCTTAGCGCACAGTCAGCCCCAGCATTTT.

CDR3: CASSLDGGDYGYTF. In DNA, the CDR3 is TGCGCCAGCAGCTTGGATGGGGGCGACTATGGCTACACCTTC. The gene calls are TRBV5-1 and TRBJ1-2; D is perhaps TRBD1 (6 bases). CDR3 size: 14 residues. Germline V CDR1 and CDR2: SGHRS, YFSETQ. The ends were cut back, 0 bases at V and 3 bases at J, with 9 bases in the middle.

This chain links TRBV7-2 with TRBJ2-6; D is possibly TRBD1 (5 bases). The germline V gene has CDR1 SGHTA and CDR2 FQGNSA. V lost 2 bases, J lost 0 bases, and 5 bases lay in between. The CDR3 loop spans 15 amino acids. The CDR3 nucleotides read TGTGCCAGCAGCTTAAGGGGCTCTGGGGCCAACGTCCTGACTTTC. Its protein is CASSLRGSGANVLTF.

Here the CDR3 reads CSVGTDVEAFF. CDR3 in DNA: TGCAGCGTCGGGACAGACGTTGAAGCTTTCTTT. The V gene is TRBV29-1, the J gene TRBJ1-1; 7 bases are a match to TRBD1. CDR3 length: 11 amino acids. From germline, CDR1 is SQVTM and CDR2 ANQGSEA. With V trimmed by 6 bases and J by 7 bases, 5 bases remained unmatched. The whole variable domain, remainder taken from reference TRBV29-1 and TRBJ1-1, is SAVISQKPSRDICQRGTSLTIQCQVDSQVTMMFWYRQQPGQSLTLIATANQGSEATYESGFVIDKFPISRPNLTFSTLTVSNMSPEDSSIYLCSVGTDVEAFFGQGTRLTVV.

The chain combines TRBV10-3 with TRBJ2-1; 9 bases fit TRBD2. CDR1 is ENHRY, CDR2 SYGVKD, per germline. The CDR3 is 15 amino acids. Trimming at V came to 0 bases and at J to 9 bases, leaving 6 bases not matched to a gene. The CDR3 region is CAISESAGREGEQFF. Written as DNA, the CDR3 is TGTGCCATCAGTGAGTCCGCTGGGCGGGAGGGTGAGCAGTTCTTC.

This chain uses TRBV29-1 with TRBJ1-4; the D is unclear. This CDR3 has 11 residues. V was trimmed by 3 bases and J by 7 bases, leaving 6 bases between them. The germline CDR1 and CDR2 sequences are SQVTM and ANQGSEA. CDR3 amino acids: CSVEEGEKLFF. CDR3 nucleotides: TGCAGCGTTGAGGAGGGTGAAAAACTGTTTTTT.

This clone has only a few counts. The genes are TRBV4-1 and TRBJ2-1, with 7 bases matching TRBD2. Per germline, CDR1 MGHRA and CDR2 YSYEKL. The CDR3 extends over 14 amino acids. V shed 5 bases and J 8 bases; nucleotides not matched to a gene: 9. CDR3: CASSAREGRDEQFF. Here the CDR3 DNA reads TGCGCCAGCAGCGCCAGGGAGGGGAGAGATGAGCAGTTCTTC.

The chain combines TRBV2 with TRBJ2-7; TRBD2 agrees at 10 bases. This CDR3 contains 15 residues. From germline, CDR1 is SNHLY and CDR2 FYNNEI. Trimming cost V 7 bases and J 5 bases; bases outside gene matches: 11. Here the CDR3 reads CASTSRQREGNEQYF. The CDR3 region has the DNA TGTGCCAGCACTTCCCGGCAGCGGGAGGGCAACGAGCAGTACTTC.